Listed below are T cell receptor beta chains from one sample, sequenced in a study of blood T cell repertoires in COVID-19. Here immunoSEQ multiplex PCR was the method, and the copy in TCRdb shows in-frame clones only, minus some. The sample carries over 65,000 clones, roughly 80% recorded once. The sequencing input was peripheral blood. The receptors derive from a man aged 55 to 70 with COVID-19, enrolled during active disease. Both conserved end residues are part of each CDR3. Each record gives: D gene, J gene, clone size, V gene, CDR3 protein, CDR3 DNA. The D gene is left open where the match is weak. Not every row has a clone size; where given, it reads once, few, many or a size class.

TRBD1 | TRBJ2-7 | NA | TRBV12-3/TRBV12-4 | CASSPGQGYEQYF | TGTGCCAGCAGTCCGGGACAGGGCTACGAGCAGTACTTC
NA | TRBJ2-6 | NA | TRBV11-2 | CASGASNSGANVLTF | TGTGCCAGCGGTGCTAGCAACTCTGGGGCCAACGTCCTGACTTTC
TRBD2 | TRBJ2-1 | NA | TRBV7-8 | CASSQISGRAYNEQFF | TGTGCCAGCAGCCAAATTAGCGGGAGAGCCTACAATGAGCAGTTCTTC
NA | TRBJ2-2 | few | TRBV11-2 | CASSLHPGGTGELFF | TGTGCCAGCAGCTTACACCCGGGTGGCACCGGGGAGCTGTTTTTT
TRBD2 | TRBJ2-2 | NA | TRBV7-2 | CASSLDSGRATGELFF | TGTGCCAGCAGCTTAGATAGCGGGAGGGCCACCGGGGAGCTGTTTTTT
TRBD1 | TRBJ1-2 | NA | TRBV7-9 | CASSPGTGRSWDYGYTF | TGTGCCAGCAGCCCGGGGACAGGGAGGTCGTGGGACTATGGCTACACCTTC
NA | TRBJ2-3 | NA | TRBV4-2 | CASSLRLESGPYTDTQYF | TGTGCCAGCAGCCTTCGACTGGAGTCTGGTCCTTACACAGATACGCAGTATTTT
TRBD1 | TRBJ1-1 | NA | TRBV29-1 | CSVESRAGGTLNTEAFF | TGCAGCGTTGAGAGTCGGGCAGGGGGGACCTTGAACACTGAAGCTTTCTTT
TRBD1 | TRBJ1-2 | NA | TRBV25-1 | CASSESSGTGFHGYTF | TGTGCCAGCAGTGAATCCTCCGGGACAGGGTTCCATGGCTACACCTTC
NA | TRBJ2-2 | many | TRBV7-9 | CASSPPLGGELFF | TGTGCCAGCAGCCCCCCTCTAGGCGGGGAGCTGTTTTTT
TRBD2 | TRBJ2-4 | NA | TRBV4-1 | CASSQDRQREGAKNIQYF | TGCGCCAGCAGCCAAGATCGGCAGCGGGAGGGGGCCAAAAACATTCAGTACTTC
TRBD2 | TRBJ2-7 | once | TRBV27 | CASSFGLADIYEQYF | TGTGCCAGCAGTTTTGGGCTAGCGGACATCTACGAGCAGTACTTC
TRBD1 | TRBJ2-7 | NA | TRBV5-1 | CASSLAVGQGYEQYF | TGCGCCAGCAGCTTGGCCGTAGGACAGGGCTACGAGCAGTACTTC
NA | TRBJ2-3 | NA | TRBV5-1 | CASSKDSTSTDTQYF | TGCGCCAGCAGCAAGGACAGCACTAGCACAGATACGCAGTATTTT
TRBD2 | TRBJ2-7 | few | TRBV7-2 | CASSPTSGNEQYF | TGTGCCAGCAGCCCGACTAGCGGGAACGAGCAGTACTTC
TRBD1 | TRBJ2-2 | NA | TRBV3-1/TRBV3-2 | CASSPRDRATGELFF | TGTGCCAGCAGCCCCCGGGACAGGGCGACCGGGGAGCTGTTTTTT
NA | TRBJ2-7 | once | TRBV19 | CASSILLAYEQYF | TGTGCCAGTAGTATTCTCCTAGCCTACGAGCAGTACTTC
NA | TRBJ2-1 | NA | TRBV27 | CASSLAGMYNEQFF | TGTGCCAGCAGTTTAGCGGGGATGTACAATGAGCAGTTCTTC
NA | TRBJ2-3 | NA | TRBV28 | CASSPTNSDTQYF | TGTGCCAGCAGCCCCACAAATTCAGATACGCAGTATTTT